Listed here are 11 T cell receptor beta chains from one sample, sequenced in a study of shared clonotypes between healthy human individuals. Only in-frame clones appear in the TCRdb table, and some are missing; sequencing was by immunoSEQ multiplex PCR. The sample consists of about 2.1 million clones, around 95% of them appearing once. The naive CD8 subset, CD45RO-negative cells positively selected for CCR7, excluded terminally differentiated effector memory CD45RA+ cells. The sequenced sample consisted of naive CD8+ T cells from PBMCs. These receptors originate from a man in his late teens or twenties in good health. Some clones in this sample may be carry-over from other donors' samples.

This clone was recorded a few times. V gene TRBV4-1 combines with J gene TRBJ1-1, with a tentative D call TRBD1 (6 bases). The CDR3 is 12 amino acids. The germline gives CDR1 MGHRA, CDR2 YSYEKL. The germline V and J ends were trimmed by 5 bases and 6 bases, with 10 bases remaining between them. The CDR3 sequence is CASSNRAAEAFF. The DNA of the CDR3 is TGCGCCAGCAGCAACAGGGCCGCTGAAGCTTTCTTT.

J is TRBJ2-2 and V is TRBV19; 7 nucleotides line up with TRBD1. In germline, CDR1 is LNHDA, CDR2 SQIVND (reference sequence). The CDR3 spans 15 residues. The V and J ends lost 3 bases and 4 bases, in that order; junction bases with no gene match: 5. CDR3 in DNA: TGTGCCAGTAGTATTGGGGCAGGGGGCACCGGGGAGCTGTTTTTT. This codes for CASSIGAGGTGELFF.

The rearrangement joins TRBV7-2 to TRBJ2-3; D perhaps matches TRBD2 (5 bases). CDR3 length: 15 residues. The V end was cut by 5 bases, the J end by 4 bases, with 16 bases between. Germline lookup yields CDR1 SGHTA and CDR2 FQGNSA. The CDR3 DNA reads as TGTGCCAGCAGCCTCGGCCGAGGGTCTGCAGATACGCAGTATTTT. Translating it yields CASSLGRGSADTQYF.

About this clone itself: The same CDR3 can be traced to other DNA sequences in this sample. The rearrangement joins TRBV9 to TRBJ2-1; 9 bases are a match to TRBD2. There are 16 residues in the CDR3. J lost 2 bases, V lost 4 bases, and 7 bases had no gene match. The germline CDR1 and CDR2 sequences are SGDLS and YYNGEE. The CDR3: CASSPRAGGTYNEQFF. For the CDR3, the DNA is TGTGCCAGCAGCCCTCGGGCGGGAGGGACCTACAATGAGCAGTTCTTC. Together with reference TRBV9 and TRBJ2-1, the CDR3 gives the full variable domain: DSGVTQTPKHLITATGQRVTLRCSPRSGDLSVYWYQQSLDQGLQFLIQYYNGEERAKGNILERFSAQQFPDLHSELNLSSLELGDSALYFCASSPRAGGTYNEQFFGPGTRLTVL.

The chain is built from TRBV10-1 and TRBJ2-4; D might be TRBD1 or TRBD2, each matching 5 bases. CDR1 and CDR2 (germline): WNHNN, SYGVQD (reference sequence). Trimming stripped 0 bases from V and 7 bases from J, with 13 bases between. There are 15 residues in the CDR3. The CDR3: CASSESGVGQNIQYF. As DNA, the CDR3 is TGCGCCAGCAGTGAGTCGGGGGTCGGGCAGAACATTCAGTACTTC.

The chain combines TRBV6-1 with TRBJ2-7; no clear D gene. The CDR3 consists of 13 residues. Trimming left V 4 bases short and J 2 bases short, with 9 bases between. The germline gives CDR1 MNHNS, CDR2 SASEGT. The CDR3 sequence is CASSGEQTYEQYF. The CDR3 DNA follows: TGTGCCAGCAGTGGCGAGCAAACCTACGAGCAGTACTTC.

This chain uses TRBV19 with TRBJ2-5; 8 bases are shared with TRBD1. CDR3 length: 15 amino acids. CDR1 and CDR2 from the germline V gene are LNHDA and SQIVND (reference sequence). The junction had 5 bases not matched to a gene; V was cut back by 4 bases and J by 1 base. The CDR3 coding sequence is TGTGCCAGTAGTAACAGAGGGACAGGCCAAGAGACCCAGTACTTC. It codes for CASSNRGTGQETQYF.

This rearrangement joins TRBV15 to TRBJ2-1; D is possibly TRBD2 (5 bases). The CDR3 spans 13 residues. Germline CDR1 is LNHNV and CDR2 is YYDKDF (reference sequence). Trimming shortened V by 0 bases and J by 10 bases, and 10 bases separated the two germline ends. This chain's CDR3 is CATSRDQRHEQFF. The CDR3 DNA sequence: TGTGCCACCAGCAGAGATCAGCGGCACGAGCAGTTCTTC.

The V gene is TRBV29-1, the J gene TRBJ2-1, with D maybe TRBD2 (6 bases). Germline V gives CDR1 SQVTM, CDR2 ANQGSEA. The CDR3 is made up of 13 amino acids. V dropped 3 bases and J dropped 8 bases, with 14 bases sitting between them. The CDR3 sequence: CSVDGGGIHEQFF. CDR3 DNA: TGCAGCGTTGATGGAGGCGGGATACATGAGCAGTTCTTC.

This clone has a handful of counts. This chain uses TRBV4-2 with TRBJ2-2; 10 bases are a match to TRBD1. CDR1 is LGHNA and CDR2 is YNFKEQ in the germline V gene. This CDR3 has 17 residues. J lost 1 base, V lost 3 bases, and 5 bases had no gene match. The CDR3 nucleotides read TGTGCCAGCAGCCACCCAGGACAGGGGGGGAACACCGGGGAGCTGTTTTTT. This translates into CASSHPGQGGNTGELFF.

The chain carries TRBV7-9 and TRBJ2-5; D possibly corresponds to TRBD2 (5 bases). Germline CDR1 reads SEHNR; CDR2 reads FQNEAQ (reference sequence). This CDR3 spans 14 amino acids. The V end was cut by 5 bases, the J end by 5 bases, with 15 bases between. The CDR3 reads CASSQTRGLETQYF. The CDR3 nucleotides read TGTGCCAGCAGCCAAACTCGGGGTCTGGAGACCCAGTACTTC.